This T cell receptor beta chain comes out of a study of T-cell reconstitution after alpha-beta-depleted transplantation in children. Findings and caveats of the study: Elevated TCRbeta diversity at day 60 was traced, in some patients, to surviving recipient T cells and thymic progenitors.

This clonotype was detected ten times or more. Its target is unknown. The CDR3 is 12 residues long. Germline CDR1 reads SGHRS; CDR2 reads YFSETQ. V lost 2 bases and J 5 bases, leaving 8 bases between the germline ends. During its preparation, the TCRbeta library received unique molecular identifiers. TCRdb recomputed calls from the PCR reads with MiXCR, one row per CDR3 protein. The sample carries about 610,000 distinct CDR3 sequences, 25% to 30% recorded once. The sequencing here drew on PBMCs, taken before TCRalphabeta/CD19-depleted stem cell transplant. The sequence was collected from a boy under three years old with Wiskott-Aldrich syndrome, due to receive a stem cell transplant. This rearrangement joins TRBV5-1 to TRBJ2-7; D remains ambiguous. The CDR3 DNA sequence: TGCGCCAGCAGCTTAGGGTCGGACGAGCAGTACTTC. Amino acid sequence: CASSLGSDEQYF.